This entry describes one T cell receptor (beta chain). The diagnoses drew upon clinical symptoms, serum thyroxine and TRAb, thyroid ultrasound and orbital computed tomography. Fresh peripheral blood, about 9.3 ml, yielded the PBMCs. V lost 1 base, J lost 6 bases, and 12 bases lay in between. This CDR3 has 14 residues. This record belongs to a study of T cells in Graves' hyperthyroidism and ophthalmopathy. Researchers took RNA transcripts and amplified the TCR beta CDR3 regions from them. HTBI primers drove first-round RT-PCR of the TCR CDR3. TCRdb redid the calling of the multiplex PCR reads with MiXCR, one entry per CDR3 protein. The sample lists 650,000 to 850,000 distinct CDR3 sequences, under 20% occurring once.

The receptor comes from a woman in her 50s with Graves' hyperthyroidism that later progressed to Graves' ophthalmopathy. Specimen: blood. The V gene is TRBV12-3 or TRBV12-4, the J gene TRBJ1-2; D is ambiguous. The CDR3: CASSLDLRWHGYTF. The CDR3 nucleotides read TGTGCCAGCAGTTTAGATCTCAGGTGGCATGGCTACACCTTC.